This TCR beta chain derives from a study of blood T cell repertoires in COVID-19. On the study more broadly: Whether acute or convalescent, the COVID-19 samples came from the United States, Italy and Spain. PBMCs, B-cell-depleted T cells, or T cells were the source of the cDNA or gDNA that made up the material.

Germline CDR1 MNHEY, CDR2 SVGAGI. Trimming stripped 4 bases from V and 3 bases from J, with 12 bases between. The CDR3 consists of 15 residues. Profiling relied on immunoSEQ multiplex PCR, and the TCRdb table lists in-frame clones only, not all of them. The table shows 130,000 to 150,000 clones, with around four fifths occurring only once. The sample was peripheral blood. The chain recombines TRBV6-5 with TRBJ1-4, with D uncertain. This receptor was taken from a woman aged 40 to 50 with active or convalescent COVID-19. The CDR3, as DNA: TGTGCCAGCAGTTGGTCCGGGGATTCTAATGAAAAACTGTTTTTT. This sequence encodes CASSWSGDSNEKLFF.